This TCR beta chain was identified during a study of blood T cell repertoires in COVID-19. On the study more broadly: From the United States, Italy and Spain came samples of acute and convalescent COVID-19. From T cells, B-cell-depleted T cells, or PBMCs came the material, which was cDNA or gDNA.

Original processing notes: Amplification of reference gene primers was used by the study to estimate nucleated cell counts. Only in-frame clones appear in the TCRdb table, and some are missing; sequencing was by immunoSEQ multiplex PCR. Clone size and the V and J calls come from that table; the DNA yielded D and trimming. This table holds 90,000 to 120,000 clones, about 93% found once. This clone was detected only once. The germline gene is not matched at one end of the junction; a read error may be the cause. Germline V lookup: CDR1 SSHAT, CDR2 FNYEAQ (reference sequence). The CDR3 spans 14 residues.

This chain connects TRBV7-7 to TRBJ2-3, with D possibly TRBD2 on 5 matching bases. The clonotype originates from a woman in her 30s with acute or convalescent COVID-19. The sequencing sample was made of peripheral blood. The CDR3 is CASSSGIITDTQYF. For the CDR3, the DNA is TGTGCTAGCAGCTCCGGGATAATCACAGATACGCAGTATTTT.